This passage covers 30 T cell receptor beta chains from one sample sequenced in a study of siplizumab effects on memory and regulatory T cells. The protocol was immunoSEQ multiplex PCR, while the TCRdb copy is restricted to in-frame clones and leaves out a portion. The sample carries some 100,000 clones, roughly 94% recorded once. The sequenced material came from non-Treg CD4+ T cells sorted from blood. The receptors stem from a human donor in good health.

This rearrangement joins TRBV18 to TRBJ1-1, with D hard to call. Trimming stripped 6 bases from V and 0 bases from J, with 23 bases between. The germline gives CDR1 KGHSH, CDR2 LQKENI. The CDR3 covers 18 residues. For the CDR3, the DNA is TGTGCCAGCTCTGGCCAAGCCGGCCTCCCCCCCTTGAACACTGAAGCTTTCTTT. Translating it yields CASSGQAGLPPLNTEAFF.

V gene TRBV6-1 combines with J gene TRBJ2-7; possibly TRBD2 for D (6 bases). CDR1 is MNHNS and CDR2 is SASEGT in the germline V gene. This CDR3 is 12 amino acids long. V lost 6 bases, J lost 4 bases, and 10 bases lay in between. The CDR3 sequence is CASRRGLYEQYF. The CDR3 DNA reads TGTGCCAGCAGAAGGGGACTTTACGAGCAGTACTTC.

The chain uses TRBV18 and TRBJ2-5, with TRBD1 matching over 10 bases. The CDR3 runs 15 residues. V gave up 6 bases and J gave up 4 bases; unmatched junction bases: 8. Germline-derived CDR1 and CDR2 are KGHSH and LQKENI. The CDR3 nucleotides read TGTGCCAGCTCTGCCGGGACAGGGGTGTCAGAGACCCAGTACTTC. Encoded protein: CASSAGTGVSETQYF.

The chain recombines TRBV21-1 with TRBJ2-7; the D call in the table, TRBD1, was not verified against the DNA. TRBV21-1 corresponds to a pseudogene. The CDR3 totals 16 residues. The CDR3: CASSKGNDRHSYEQYF. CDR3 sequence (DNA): TGTGCCAGCAGCAAAGGTAACGACAGGCACTCCTACGAGCAGTACTTC.

This chain's CDR3 is CASSSETSSSFSVWFF. The CDR3 nucleotides read TGTGCCAGTAGTTCGGAGACTAGTTCCAGTTTTAGTGTGTGGTTCTTC. The J gene is TRBJ2-1, the V gene TRBV19; D possibly corresponds to TRBD2 (6 bases). The CDR3 runs 16 residues. V was pared by 5 bases and J by 15 bases, with 29 bases between. Germline lookup yields CDR1 LNHDA and CDR2 SQIVND (reference sequence).

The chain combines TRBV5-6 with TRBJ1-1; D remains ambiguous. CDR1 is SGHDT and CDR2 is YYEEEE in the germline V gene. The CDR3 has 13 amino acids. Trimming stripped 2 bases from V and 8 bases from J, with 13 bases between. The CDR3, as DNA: TGTGCCAGCAGCTTCAAAGTTGTTGGGGAAGCTTTCTTT. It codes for CASSFKVVGEAFF.

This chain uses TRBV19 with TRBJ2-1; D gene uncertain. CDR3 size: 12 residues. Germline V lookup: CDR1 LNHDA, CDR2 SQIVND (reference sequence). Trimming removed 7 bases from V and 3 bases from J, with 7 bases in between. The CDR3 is CASNSGYNEQFF. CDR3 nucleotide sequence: TGTGCCAGTAACTCTGGCTACAATGAGCAGTTCTTC.

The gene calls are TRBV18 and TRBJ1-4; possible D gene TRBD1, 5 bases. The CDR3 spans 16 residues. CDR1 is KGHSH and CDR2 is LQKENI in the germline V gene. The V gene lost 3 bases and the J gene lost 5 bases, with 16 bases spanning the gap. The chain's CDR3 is CASSPRTGGNNEKLFF. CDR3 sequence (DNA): TGTGCCAGCTCACCCCGGACCGGGGGTAACAATGAAAAACTGTTTTTT.

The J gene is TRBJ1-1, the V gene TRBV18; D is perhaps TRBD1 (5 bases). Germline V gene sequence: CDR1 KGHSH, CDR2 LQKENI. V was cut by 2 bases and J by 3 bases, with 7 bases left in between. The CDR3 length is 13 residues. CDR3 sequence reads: CASSPTGDTEAFF. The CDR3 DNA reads TGTGCCAGCTCACCAACAGGTGACACTGAAGCTTTCTTT.

The DNA of the CDR3 is TGTGCCAGCAGCTTAGATGGTAGCGGGAGGGCCACTGAGACCCAGTACTTC. Protein sequence: CASSLDGSGRATETQYF. V usage is TRBV7-9 and J usage is TRBJ2-5; TRBD2 aligns across 11 bases. The CDR3 spans 17 residues. After removal of 1 base from V and 5 bases from J, the junction contained 9 bases not matched to a gene. Germline V CDR1 and CDR2: SEHNR, FQNEAQ (reference sequence).

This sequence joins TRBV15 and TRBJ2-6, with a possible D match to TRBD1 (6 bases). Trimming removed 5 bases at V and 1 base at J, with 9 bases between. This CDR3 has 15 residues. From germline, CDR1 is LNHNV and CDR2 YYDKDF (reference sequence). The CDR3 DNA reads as TGTGCCACCAGCGAAGGGGGATCTGGGGCCAACGTCCTGACTTTC. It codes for CATSEGGSGANVLTF.

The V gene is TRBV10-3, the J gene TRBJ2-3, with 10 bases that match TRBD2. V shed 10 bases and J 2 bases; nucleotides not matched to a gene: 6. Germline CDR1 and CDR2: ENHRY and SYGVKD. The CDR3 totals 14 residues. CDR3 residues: CATASGGFTDTQYF. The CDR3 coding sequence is TGTGCCACAGCTAGCGGGGGATTCACAGATACGCAGTATTTT.

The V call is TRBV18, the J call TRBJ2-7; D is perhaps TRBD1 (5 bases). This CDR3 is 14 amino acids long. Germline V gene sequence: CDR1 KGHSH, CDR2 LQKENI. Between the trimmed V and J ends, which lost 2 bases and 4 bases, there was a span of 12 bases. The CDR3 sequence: CASSPGAGRYEQYF. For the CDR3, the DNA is TGTGCCAGCTCACCAGGGGCAGGAAGATACGAGCAGTACTTC.

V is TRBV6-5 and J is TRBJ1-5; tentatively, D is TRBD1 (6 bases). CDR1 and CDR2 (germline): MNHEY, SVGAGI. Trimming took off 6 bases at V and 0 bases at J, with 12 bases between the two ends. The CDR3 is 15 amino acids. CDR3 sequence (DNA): TGTGCCAGCAGCGAGACAGGCTATAGCAATCAGCCCCAGCATTTT. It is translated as CASSETGYSNQPQHF.

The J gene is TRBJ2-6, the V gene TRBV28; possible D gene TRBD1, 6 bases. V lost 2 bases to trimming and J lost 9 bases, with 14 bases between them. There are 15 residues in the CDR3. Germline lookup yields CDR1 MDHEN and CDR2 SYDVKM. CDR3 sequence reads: CASSLPGVYYNVLTF. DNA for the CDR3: TGTGCCAGCAGTTTACCAGGGGTTTATTACAACGTCCTGACTTTC.

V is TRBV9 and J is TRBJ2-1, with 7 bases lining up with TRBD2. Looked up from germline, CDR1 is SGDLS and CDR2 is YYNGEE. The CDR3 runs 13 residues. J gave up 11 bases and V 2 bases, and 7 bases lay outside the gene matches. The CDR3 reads CASSVPSAGQQFF. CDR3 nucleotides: TGTGCCAGCAGCGTGCCCTCAGCGGGACAGCAGTTCTTC.

The CDR3 coding sequence is TGTGCCAGCAGTGGGTACAGGGGCGCCTACGAGCAGTACTTC. It translates to CASSGYRGAYEQYF. The chain recombines TRBV27 with TRBJ2-7; 7 bases match TRBD1. The CDR3 totals 14 residues. Trimming at V came to 5 bases and at J to 2 bases, leaving 6 bases not matched to a gene. Germline CDR1 reads MNHEY; CDR2 reads SMNVEV (reference sequence).

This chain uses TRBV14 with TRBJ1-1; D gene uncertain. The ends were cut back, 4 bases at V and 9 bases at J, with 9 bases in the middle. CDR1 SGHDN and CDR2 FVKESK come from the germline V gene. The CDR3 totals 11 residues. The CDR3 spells CASSRFRQAFF. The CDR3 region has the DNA TGTGCCAGCAGCCGTTTTAGGCAAGCTTTCTTT.

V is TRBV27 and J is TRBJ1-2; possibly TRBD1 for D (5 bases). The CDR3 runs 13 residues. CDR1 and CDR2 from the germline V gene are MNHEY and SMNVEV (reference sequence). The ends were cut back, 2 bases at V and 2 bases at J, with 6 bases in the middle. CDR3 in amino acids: CASSLRGNYGYTF. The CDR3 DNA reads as TGTGCCAGCAGTTTACGGGGGAACTATGGCTACACCTTC.

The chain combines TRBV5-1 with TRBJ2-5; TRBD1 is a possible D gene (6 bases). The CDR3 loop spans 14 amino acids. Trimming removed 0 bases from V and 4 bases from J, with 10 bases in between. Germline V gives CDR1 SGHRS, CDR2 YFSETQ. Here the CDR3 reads CASSLGWGRETQYF. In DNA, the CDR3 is TGCGCCAGCAGCTTGGGTTGGGGGCGAGAGACCCAGTACTTC. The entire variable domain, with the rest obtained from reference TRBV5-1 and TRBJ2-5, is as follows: KAGVTQTPRYLIKTRGQQVTLSCSPISGHRSVSWYQQTPGQGLQFLFEYFSETQRNKGNFPGRFSGRQFSNSRSEMNVSTLELGDSALYLCASSLGWGRETQYFGPGTRLLVL.

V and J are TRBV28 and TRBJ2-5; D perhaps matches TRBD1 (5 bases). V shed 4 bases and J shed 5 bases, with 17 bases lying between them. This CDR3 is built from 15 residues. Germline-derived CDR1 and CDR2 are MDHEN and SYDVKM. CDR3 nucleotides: TGTGCCAGCAGTTCCCCACAGGTCTCCGGGGAGACCCAGTACTTC. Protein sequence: CASSSPQVSGETQYF.

This CDR3 is CASSLAFSGAYNEQFF. Here the CDR3 DNA reads TGTGCCAGCAGCTTAGCGTTTAGCGGGGCATACAATGAGCAGTTCTTC. The rearrangement joins TRBV7-2 to TRBJ2-1; 8 nucleotides align to TRBD2. V shed 0 bases, J shed 4 bases, and the junction held 5 bases outside the gene matches. The germline CDR1 and CDR2 sequences are SGHTA and FQGNSA. This CDR3 has 16 residues.

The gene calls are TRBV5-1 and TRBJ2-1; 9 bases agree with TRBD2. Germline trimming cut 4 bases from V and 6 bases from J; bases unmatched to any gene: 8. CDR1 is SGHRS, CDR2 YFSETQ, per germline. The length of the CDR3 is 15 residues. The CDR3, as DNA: TGCGCCAGCAGCACCCTAGCGGGATTTTCCAATGAGCAGTTCTTC. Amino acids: CASSTLAGFSNEQFF.

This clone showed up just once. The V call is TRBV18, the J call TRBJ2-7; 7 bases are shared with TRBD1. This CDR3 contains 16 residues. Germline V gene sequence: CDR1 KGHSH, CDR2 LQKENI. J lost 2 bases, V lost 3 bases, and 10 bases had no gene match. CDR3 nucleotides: TGTGCCAGCTCACCTCAACAGGGGCGTACGACCTACGAGCAGTACTTC. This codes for CASSPQQGRTTYEQYF.

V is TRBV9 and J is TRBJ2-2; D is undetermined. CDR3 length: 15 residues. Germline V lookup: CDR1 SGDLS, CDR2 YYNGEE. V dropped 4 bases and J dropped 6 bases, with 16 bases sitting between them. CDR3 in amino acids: CASSTTILRAGELFF. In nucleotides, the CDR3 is TGTGCCAGCAGCACCACAATTCTAAGGGCCGGGGAGCTGTTTTTT.

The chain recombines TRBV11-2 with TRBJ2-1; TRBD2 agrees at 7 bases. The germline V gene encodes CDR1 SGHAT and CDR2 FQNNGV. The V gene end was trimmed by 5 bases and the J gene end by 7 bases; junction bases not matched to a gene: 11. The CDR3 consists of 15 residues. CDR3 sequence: CASSNQREPLNEQFF. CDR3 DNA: TGTGCCAGCAGCAATCAGCGGGAACCCCTAAATGAGCAGTTCTTC.

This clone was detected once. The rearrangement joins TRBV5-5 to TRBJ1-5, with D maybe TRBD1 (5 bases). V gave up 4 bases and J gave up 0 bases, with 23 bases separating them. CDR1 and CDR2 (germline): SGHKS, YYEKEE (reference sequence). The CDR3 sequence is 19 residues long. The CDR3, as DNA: TGTGCCAGCAGCCATAAGGGACCTGGTGGGGAATATAGCAATCAGCCCCAGCATTTT. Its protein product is CASSHKGPGGEYSNQPQHF.

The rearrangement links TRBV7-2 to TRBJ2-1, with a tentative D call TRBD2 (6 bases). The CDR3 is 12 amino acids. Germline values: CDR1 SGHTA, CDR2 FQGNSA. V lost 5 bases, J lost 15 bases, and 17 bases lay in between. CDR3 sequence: CASSQTGAITFF. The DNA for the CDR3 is TGTGCCAGCAGCCAGACGGGAGCCATCACGTTCTTC.

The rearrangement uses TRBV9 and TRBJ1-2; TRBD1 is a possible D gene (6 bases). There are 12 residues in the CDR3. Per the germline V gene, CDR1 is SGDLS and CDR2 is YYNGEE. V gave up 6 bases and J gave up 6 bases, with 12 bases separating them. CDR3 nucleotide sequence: TGTGCCAGCAACCGGGACACTCATGGCTACACCTTC. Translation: CASNRDTHGYTF.

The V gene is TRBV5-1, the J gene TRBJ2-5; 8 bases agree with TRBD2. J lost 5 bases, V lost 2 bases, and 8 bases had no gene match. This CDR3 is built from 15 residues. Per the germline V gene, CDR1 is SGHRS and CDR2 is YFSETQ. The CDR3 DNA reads TGCGCCAGCAGCTTAGGTGGTAGCGGGGTGGAGACCCAGTACTTC. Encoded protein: CASSLGGSGVETQYF. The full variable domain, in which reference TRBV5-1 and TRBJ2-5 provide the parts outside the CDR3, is KAGVTQTPRYLIKTRGQQVTLSCSPISGHRSVSWYQQTPGQGLQFLFEYFSETQRNKGNFPGRFSGRQFSNSRSEMNVSTLELGDSALYLCASSLGGSGVETQYFGPGTRLLVL.